This T cell receptor (beta chain) was sequenced during a study of CD8 T cells in Susac syndrome. Overall study context: Patients with Susac syndrome had blood drawn and were at that point therapy-naive, on corticosteroids, or on intravenous immunoglobulin alone.

TCR beta sequencing was performed on blood CD8+ and CD4+ T cells. Through negative isolation, CD4+ and CD8+ T cells were obtained, while TEMRA cells were enriched using FACS. V lost 6 bases, J lost 6 bases, and 15 bases lay in between. Germline assignment: CDR1 DFQATT and CDR2 SNEGSKA (reference sequence). The CDR3 contains 13 residues. RNA amounts of about 0.5 to 1 ug underwent reverse transcription with random hexamers. Multiplex immunoSEQ PCR targeted 54 Vbeta and 13 Jbeta TCR beta segments. Via MiXCR, TCRdb re-called the immunoSEQ multiplex PCR reads, giving one row per CDR3 protein. The sample has 150,000 or so distinct CDR3 sequences; more than 95% are singletons.

What was sequenced was CD4+ T cells from PBMCs. The J gene is TRBJ1-5, the V gene TRBV20-1, with D possibly being TRBD1 (6 bases). This sequence originates from a human donor with Susac syndrome. In DNA, the CDR3 is TGCAGTGCGTCCGTTGAAGGGGGTCAGCCCCAGCATTTT. It codes for CSASVEGGQPQHF.